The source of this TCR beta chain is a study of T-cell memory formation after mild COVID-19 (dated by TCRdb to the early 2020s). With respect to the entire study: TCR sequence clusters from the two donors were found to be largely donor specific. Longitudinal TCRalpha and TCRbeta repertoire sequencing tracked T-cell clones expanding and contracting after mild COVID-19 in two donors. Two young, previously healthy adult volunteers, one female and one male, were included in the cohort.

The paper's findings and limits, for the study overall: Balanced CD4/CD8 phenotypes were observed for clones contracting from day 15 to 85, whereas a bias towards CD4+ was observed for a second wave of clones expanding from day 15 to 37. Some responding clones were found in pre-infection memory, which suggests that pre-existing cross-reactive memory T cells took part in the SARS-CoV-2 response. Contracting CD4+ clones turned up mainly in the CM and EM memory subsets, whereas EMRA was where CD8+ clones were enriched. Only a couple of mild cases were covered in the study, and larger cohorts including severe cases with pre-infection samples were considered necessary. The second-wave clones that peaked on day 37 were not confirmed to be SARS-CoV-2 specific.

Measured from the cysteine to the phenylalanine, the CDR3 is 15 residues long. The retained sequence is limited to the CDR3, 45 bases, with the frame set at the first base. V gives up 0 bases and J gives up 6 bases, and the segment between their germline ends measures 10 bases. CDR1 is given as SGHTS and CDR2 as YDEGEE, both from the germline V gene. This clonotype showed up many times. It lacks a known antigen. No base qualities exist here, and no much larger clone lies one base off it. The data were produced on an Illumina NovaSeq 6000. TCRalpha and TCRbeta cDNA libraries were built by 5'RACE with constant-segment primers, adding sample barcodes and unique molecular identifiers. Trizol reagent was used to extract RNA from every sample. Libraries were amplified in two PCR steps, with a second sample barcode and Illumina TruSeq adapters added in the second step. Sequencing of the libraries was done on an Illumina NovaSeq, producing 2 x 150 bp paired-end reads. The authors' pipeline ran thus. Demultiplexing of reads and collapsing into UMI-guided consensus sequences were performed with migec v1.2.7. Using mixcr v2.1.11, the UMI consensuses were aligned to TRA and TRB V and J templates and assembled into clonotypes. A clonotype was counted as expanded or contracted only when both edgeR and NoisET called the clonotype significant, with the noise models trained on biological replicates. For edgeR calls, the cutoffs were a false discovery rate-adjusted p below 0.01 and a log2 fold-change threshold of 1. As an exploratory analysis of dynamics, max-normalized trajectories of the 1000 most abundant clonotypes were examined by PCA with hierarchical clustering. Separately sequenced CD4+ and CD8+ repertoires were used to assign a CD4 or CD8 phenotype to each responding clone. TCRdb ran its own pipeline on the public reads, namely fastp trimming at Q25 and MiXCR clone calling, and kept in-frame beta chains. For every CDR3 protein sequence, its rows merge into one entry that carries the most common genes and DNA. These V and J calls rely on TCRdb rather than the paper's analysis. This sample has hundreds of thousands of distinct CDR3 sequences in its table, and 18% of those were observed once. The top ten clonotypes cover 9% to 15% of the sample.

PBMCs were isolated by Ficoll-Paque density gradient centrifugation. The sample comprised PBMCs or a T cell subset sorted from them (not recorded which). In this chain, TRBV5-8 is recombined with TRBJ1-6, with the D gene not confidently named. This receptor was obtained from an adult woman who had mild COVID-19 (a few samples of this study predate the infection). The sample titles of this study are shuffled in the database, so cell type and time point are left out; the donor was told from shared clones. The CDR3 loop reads CASSLDPLSNSPLHF. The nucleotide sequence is TGTGCCAGCAGCTTGGACCCACTCTCTAATTCACCCCTCCACTTT. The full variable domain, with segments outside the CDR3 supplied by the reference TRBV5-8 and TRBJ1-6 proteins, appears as EAGVTQSPTHLIKTRGQQATLRCSPISGHTSVYWYQQALGLGLQFLLWYDEGEERNRGNFPPRFSGRQFPNYSSELNVNALELEDSALYLCASSLDPLSNSPLHFGNGTRLTVT.